This is a list of T cell receptor beta chains from one sample in a study of cytomegalovirus exposure and HLA in healthy donors. Sequencing used immunoSEQ multiplex PCR; TCRdb keeps in-frame clones, though not all of them. Among over 150,000 clones listed, about 70% were seen once. Sequenced input: PBMCs. These receptors originate from a man aged 18 to 30 in good health and CMV-seronegative. Each CDR3 is given with its conserved first and last residue. D genes are given only for firm matches. The listing skips clone size in some rows; elsewhere it reads once, few, many or a size class.

d_call	clone_size	v_call	j_call	cdr3_aa	cdr3_nt
.	few	TRBV2	TRBJ1-1	CASTEWTANTEAFF	TGTGCCAGCACCGAGTGGACAGCGAACACTGAAGCTTTCTTT
TRBD1	.	TRBV4-1	TRBJ2-2	CASSQGTGANTGELFF	TGCGCCAGCAGCCAAGGGACAGGGGCCAACACCGGGGAGCTGTTTTTT
TRBD1	few	TRBV11-3	TRBJ2-5	CASSSPQDREETQYF	TGTGCCAGCAGCTCTCCTCAGGACAGGGAAGAGACCCAGTACTTC
TRBD1	.	TRBV28	TRBJ1-4	CASSSDRGNEKLFF	TGTGCCAGCAGTTCGGACAGGGGGAATGAAAAACTGTTTTTT
.	few	TRBV6-6	TRBJ2-7	CASSYSLGGGYEQYF	TGTGCCAGCAGTTACTCTTTAGGGGGGGGATACGAGCAGTACTTC
.	.	TRBV10-3	TRBJ2-5	CAISEGKDRQTQYF	TGTGCCATCAGTGAGGGAAAAGACAGACAGACCCAGTACTTC
TRBD2	.	TRBV15	TRBJ2-3	CATAGGRVTQYF	TGTGCCACCGCGGGGGGGCGGGTTACGCAGTATTTT
TRBD1	.	TRBV5-1	TRBJ1-2	CASSSIGQGGGYTF	TGCGCCAGCAGCTCCATCGGACAGGGGGGTGGCTACACCTTC
.	.	TRBV6-5	TRBJ1-3	CASRSGEGNTIYF	TGTGCCAGCCGTTCGGGTGAAGGAAACACCATATATTTT
TRBD1	.	TRBV28	TRBJ1-5	CASSLLDRVDQPQHF	TGTGCCAGCAGTCTATTGGACAGGGTGGATCAGCCCCAGCATTTT
.	few	TRBV19	TRBJ1-1	CASSKQGITEAFF	TGTGCCAGTAGCAAACAGGGCATCACTGAAGCTTTCTTT
.	once	TRBV6-4	TRBJ1-4	CASSDGRVRYEKLFF	TGTGCCAGCAGTGACGGGAGGGTTAGGTACGAAAAACTGTTTTTT
.	.	TRBV11-3	TRBJ1-1	CASSLGDSWNTEAFF	TGTGCCAGCAGCCTCGGCGACTCCTGGAACACTGAAGCTTTCTTT
.	.	TRBV7-9	TRBJ2-2	CASSLTPTGNTGELFF	TGTGCCAGCAGCTTAACGCCGACAGGGAACACCGGGGAGCTGTTTTTT
.	few	TRBV6-6	TRBJ2-5	CASSPPGGQETQYF	TGTGCCAGCAGCCCACCCGGGGGCCAAGAGACCCAGTACTTC
.	.	TRBV14	TRBJ2-5	CASSQGRQAGWETQYF	TGTGCCAGCAGCCAAGGAAGACAGGCCGGATGGGAGACCCAGTACTTC
.	few	TRBV5-4	TRBJ1-1	CASSPRETDLNTEAFF	TGTGCCAGCAGCCCGAGAGAGACGGACTTGAACACTGAAGCTTTCTTT
TRBD1	.	TRBV30	TRBJ1-6	CAWRRKGAENSPLHF	TGTGCCTGGAGGAGAAAGGGGGCGGAAAATTCACCCCTCCACTTT
.	.	TRBV5-1	TRBJ2-2	CASSSLRGTGELFF	TGCGCCAGCAGCTCACTCAGGGGAACCGGGGAGCTGTTTTTT
.	few	TRBV6-1	TRBJ2-4	CASSVSQLKNSQYF	TGTGCCAGCAGTGTGTCACAGCTTAAAAACAGTCAGTACTTC
TRBD1	.	TRBV7-9	TRBJ2-5	CASRWTGGQETQYF	TGTGCCAGCAGGTGGACAGGCGGGCAAGAGACCCAGTACTTC
.	.	TRBV5-6	TRBJ2-2	CASSTLTGTGELFF	TGTGCCAGCAGCACCCTGACAGGAACCGGGGAGCTGTTTTTT
.	.	TRBV5-1	TRBJ2-5	CASSLGQGKGETQYF	TGCGCCAGCAGCTTGGGTCAGGGGAAGGGAGAGACCCAGTACTTC
.	.	TRBV30	TRBJ1-1	CAWSVQTEAFF	TGTGCCTGGAGTGTACAAACTGAAGCTTTCTTT
.	.	TRBV9	TRBJ2-1	CASSPRRVSYNEQFF	TGTGCCAGCAGCCCCCGCAGGGTCTCCTACAATGAGCAGTTCTTC
.	.	TRBV7-2	TRBJ1-2	CASSSDRRRYGYTF	TGTGCCAGCAGCTCCGACAGGAGGCGGTATGGCTACACCTTC
TRBD2	.	TRBV7-9	TRBJ2-3	CASSAPSGGHTDTQYF	TGTGCCAGCAGCGCTCCTAGCGGGGGGCACACAGATACGCAGTATTTT
.	.	TRBV5-1	TRBJ2-3	CASSLLGADTQYF	TGCGCCAGCAGCTTGCTAGGGGCAGATACGCAGTATTTT
.	.	TRBV2	TRBJ1-5	CASSEEGGSQPQHF	TGTGCCAGCAGTGAAGAGGGAGGGAGTCAGCCCCAGCATTTT
TRBD1	few	TRBV7-2	TRBJ1-2	CASSPSRTGWIYGYTF	TGTGCCAGCAGCCCTTCACGGACAGGATGGATCTATGGCTACACCTTC
TRBD2	few	TRBV7-8	TRBJ2-1	CASSLASWLAARGEQFF	TGTGCCAGCAGCTTAGCTTCCTGGCTAGCGGCCCGCGGGGAGCAGTTCTTC
TRBD1	.	TRBV7-8	TRBJ1-1	CASSKGGTGGANTEAFF	TGTGCCAGCAGCAAAGGTGGGACAGGGGGGGCGAACACTGAAGCTTTCTTT
.	.	TRBV4-1	TRBJ2-7	CASSLLGTANTYEQYF	TGCGCCAGCAGCCTCCTCGGGACTGCGAATACCTACGAGCAGTACTTC
TRBD1	.	TRBV4-1	TRBJ2-7	CASSQVRDSSYEQYF	TGTGCCAGCAGCCAAGTCCGGGACAGCTCCTACGAGCAGTACTTC
.	.	TRBV30	TRBJ1-3	CAWSGGDGDTIYF	TGTGCCTGGAGTGGAGGAGACGGGGACACCATATATTTT
.	.	TRBV4-2	TRBJ2-1	CASSQASAYNEQFF	TGTGCCAGCAGCCAAGCGTCGGCCTACAATGAGCAGTTCTTC
.	.	TRBV9	TRBJ2-6	CASSQYSGANGLTF	TGTGCCAGCAGCCAGTACTCTGGGGCCAACGGCCTGACTTTC
TRBD1	.	TRBV15	TRBJ1-3	CATSPSGQASGNTIYF	TGTGCCACCAGCCCTTCGGGACAGGCCTCTGGAAACACCATATATTTT
.	once	TRBV2	TRBJ1-5	CASTEGSGGAEPQHF	TGTGCCAGCACAGAAGGTTCCGGGGGGGCTGAGCCCCAGCATTTT
TRBD1	.	TRBV11-3	TRBJ1-3	CASSLAKGTAPGNTIYF	TGTGCCAGCAGCTTAGCGAAAGGGACAGCGCCTGGAAACACCATATATTTT
.	.	TRBV18	TRBJ2-5	CASSPPSGIQETQYF	TGTGCCAGCTCACCTCCCTCAGGTATCCAAGAGACCCAGTACTTC
.	.	TRBV10-3	TRBJ1-5	CAIRGEVNQSQHF	TGTGCCATCAGGGGGGAGGTCAATCAGTCCCAGCATTTT
.	.	TRBV7-2	TRBJ2-7	CASSPYPYTTYEQYF	TGTGCCAGCAGCCCATACCCATATACTACCTACGAGCAGTACTTC
TRBD2	.	TRBV5-1	TRBJ2-3	CASSPGTSGLTDTQYF	TGCGCCAGCAGCCCCGGGACTAGCGGCCTCACAGATACGCAGTATTTT
.	few	TRBV6-5	TRBJ1-5	CASRTGLYSNQPQHF	TGTGCCAGCAGGACGGGACTTTATAGCAATCAGCCCCAGCATTTT
TRBD1	.	TRBV7-8	TRBJ1-1	CASSSGQGSTEAFF	TGTGCCAGCAGCTCAGGACAGGGGAGCACTGAAGCTTTCTTT
.	.	TRBV28	TRBJ2-3	CASSFSSNLQERTQYF	TGTGCCAGCAGTTTCTCTAGCAATCTTCAGGAGCGCACGCAGTATTTT